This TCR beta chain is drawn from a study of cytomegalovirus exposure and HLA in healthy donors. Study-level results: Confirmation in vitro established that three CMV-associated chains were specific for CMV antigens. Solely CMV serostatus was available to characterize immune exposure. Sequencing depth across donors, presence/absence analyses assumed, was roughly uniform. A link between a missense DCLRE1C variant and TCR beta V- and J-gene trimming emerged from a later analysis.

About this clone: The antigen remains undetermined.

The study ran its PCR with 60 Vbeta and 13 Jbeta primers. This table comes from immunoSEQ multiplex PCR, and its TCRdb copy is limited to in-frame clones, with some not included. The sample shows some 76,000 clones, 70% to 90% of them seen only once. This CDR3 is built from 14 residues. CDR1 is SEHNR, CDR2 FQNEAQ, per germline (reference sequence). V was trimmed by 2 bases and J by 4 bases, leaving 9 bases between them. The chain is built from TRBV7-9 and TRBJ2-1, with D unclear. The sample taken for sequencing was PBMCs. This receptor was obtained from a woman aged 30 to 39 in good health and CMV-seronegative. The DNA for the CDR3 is TGTGCCAGCAGCTTAACCCTAATTTACAATGAGCAGTTCTTC. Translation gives CASSLTLIYNEQFF.